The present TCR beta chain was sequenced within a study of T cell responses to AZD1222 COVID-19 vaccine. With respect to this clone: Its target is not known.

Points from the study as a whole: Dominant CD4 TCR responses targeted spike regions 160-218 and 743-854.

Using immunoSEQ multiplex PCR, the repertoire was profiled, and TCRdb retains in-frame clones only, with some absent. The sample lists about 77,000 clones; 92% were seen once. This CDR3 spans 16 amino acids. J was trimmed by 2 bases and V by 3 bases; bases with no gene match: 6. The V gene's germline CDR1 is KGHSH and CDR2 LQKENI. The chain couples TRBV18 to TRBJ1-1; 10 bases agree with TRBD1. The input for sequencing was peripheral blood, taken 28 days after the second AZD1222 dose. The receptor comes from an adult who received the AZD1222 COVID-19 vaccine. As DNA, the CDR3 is TGTGCCAGCTCACCGCGGGACAGGGGAACTAACACTGAAGCTTTCTTT. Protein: CASSPRDRGTNTEAFF.